The next 15 T cell receptor beta chains were all read from a single sample in a study of blood T cell repertoires in COVID-19. Measured with immunoSEQ multiplex PCR; TCRdb has only the in-frame clones, and not every one. Among 150,000 to 200,000 clones listed, 85% to 95% were seen once. Sequencing was performed on peripheral blood. These receptor sequences come from a woman aged 55-70 years with COVID-19, enrolled during active disease.

There are a few counts of this clone. V is TRBV4-3 and J is TRBJ2-6, with D perhaps matching TRBD1 (6 bases). The V end lost 4 bases, the J end lost 1 base, and 11 bases lay between the germline ends. The CDR3 spans 16 residues. Germline CDR1 and CDR2: LGHNA and YSLEER. The CDR3 loop reads CASSPVTGSGANVLTF. The CDR3 DNA reads TGCGCCAGCAGCCCAGTCACAGGGTCTGGGGCCAACGTCCTGACTTTC.

This chain links TRBV6-6 with TRBJ1-1, with D perhaps matching TRBD1 (5 bases). V was pared by 4 bases and J by 6 bases, with 18 bases between. The CDR3 is 15 amino acids. CDR1 MNHNY and CDR2 SVGAGI come from the germline V gene (reference sequence). CDR3 protein: CASSSGLTNTAEAFF. CDR3 sequence (DNA): TGTGCCAGCAGTTCGGGACTGACCAACACGGCTGAAGCTTTCTTT.

The V call is TRBV11-2, the J call TRBJ1-5; 12 nucleotides line up with TRBD1. Germline CDR1 reads SGHAT; CDR2 reads FQNNGV. Trimming took 4 bases from V and 6 from J; bases not matched to a gene: 10. The CDR3 has 17 residues. The CDR3 region is CASSSQGGQGAGQPQHF. The CDR3 region has the DNA TGTGCCAGCAGCTCCCAGGGGGGACAGGGGGCCGGTCAGCCCCAGCATTTT.

This clone was observed once. The chain joins TRBV5-4 to TRBJ2-2; weak D call: TRBD2 (6 bases). The ends were cut back, 4 bases at V and 3 bases at J, with 10 bases in the middle. The CDR3 is 14 residues long. Germline V lookup: CDR1 SGHNT, CDR2 YYREEE (reference sequence). The CDR3: CASSLGTYTGELFF. In nucleotides, the CDR3 is TGTGCCAGCAGCCTGGGGACTTACACCGGGGAGCTGTTTTTT.

V usage is TRBV5-1 and J usage is TRBJ2-5; 7 bases match TRBD1. Germline trimming cut 4 bases from V and 2 bases from J; bases unmatched to any gene: 11. Per the germline V gene, CDR1 is SGHRS and CDR2 is YFSETQ. The CDR3 totals 16 residues. DNA for the CDR3: TGCGCCAGCAGCCAGATCGTAGGGGGCGTACAAGAGACCCAGTACTTC. Its translation is CASSQIVGGVQETQYF.

This chain uses TRBV19 with TRBJ2-5, with a weak D call TRBD2 (6 bases). The germline V gene encodes CDR1 LNHDA and CDR2 SQIVND (reference sequence). The CDR3 runs 16 residues. Trimming pared 3 bases from V and 7 bases from J, leaving 21 bases between. The CDR3 loop is CASSIVIGRQGGTQYF. DNA for the CDR3: TGTGCCAGTAGTATCGTAATAGGGCGCCAGGGAGGGACCCAGTACTTC.

The chain combines TRBV5-1 with TRBJ1-1; D not certain. Germline values: CDR1 SGHRS, CDR2 YFSETQ. V was cut by 0 bases and J by 8 bases, with 17 bases left in between. The CDR3 is made up of 15 amino acids. The CDR3 sequence is CASSLGGGSAREAFF. The CDR3 DNA follows: TGCGCCAGCAGCTTGGGAGGCGGGTCCGCACGGGAAGCTTTCTTT.

This chain joins TRBV15 and TRBJ1-5; 7 bases map to TRBD1. Looked up from germline, CDR1 is LNHNV and CDR2 is YYDKDF (reference sequence). V dropped 3 bases and J dropped 3; count of bases not matched to a gene: 5. This CDR3 has 15 amino acids. The CDR3 bases are TGTGCCACCAGCAGGGAAGGGACAGCCAATCAGCCCCAGCATTTT. As protein: CATSREGTANQPQHF.

The V and J genes are TRBV3-1 (or the pseudogene TRBV3-2) and TRBJ2-7; TRBD1 agrees at 8 bases. The V and J ends lost 6 bases and 0 bases, in that order; junction bases with no gene match: 7. Germline V CDR1 and CDR2: LGHDT, YNNKEL (reference sequence). The CDR3 spans 15 residues. CDR3 DNA: TGTGCCAGCAGGGCGAGACAGGGGAACTCCTACGAGCAGTACTTC. Protein product: CASRARQGNSYEQYF.

V usage is TRBV15 and J usage is TRBJ1-6, with 9 bases fitting TRBD1. Losses at the gene ends were 3 bases for V and 7 bases for J; bases not matched to a gene: 4. Germline V CDR1 and CDR2: LNHNV, YYDKDF (reference sequence). CDR3 length equals 15 residues. CDR3 residues: CATSRDRGMNSPLHF. The CDR3 DNA follows: TGTGCCACCAGCAGGGACAGGGGTATGAATTCACCCCTCCACTTT.

The genes are TRBV5-1 and TRBJ1-6; tentative D call: TRBD1 (6 bases). CDR1 and CDR2 from the germline V gene are SGHRS and YFSETQ. The V and J ends lost 0 bases and 3 bases respectively, with 10 bases between them. This CDR3 region has 16 residues. CDR3 DNA sequence: TGCGCCAGCAGCTTGGGACAGGTCGGCTATAATTCACCCCTCCACTTT. Its translation is CASSLGQVGYNSPLHF.

The count of this clone is one. This chain uses TRBV5-1 with TRBJ2-3, with D perhaps matching TRBD1 (7 bases). The V end lost 0 bases, the J end lost 2 bases, and 19 bases lay between the germline ends. CDR1 and CDR2 (germline): SGHRS, YFSETQ. The CDR3 length is 18 residues. Written as DNA, the CDR3 is TGCGCCAGCAGCTTGGACCCTCTCAGGGGGGACCCCACAGATACGCAGTATTTT. Protein sequence: CASSLDPLRGDPTDTQYF.

This clone was seen more than once but under ten times. The CDR3 reads CATSRGLGAWNEKLFF. The CDR3 DNA sequence: TGTGCCACCAGCAGAGGTCTAGGGGCCTGGAATGAAAAACTGTTTTTT. The chain is built from TRBV15 and TRBJ1-4; possible D gene TRBD1, 5 bases. Germline lookup yields CDR1 LNHNV and CDR2 YYDKDF (reference sequence). The CDR3 consists of 16 residues. With 1 base removed from V and 5 bases from J, the gap between germline ends came to 14 bases.

This sequence joins TRBV7-9 and TRBJ2-7; D gene ambiguous. V lost 5 bases and J 3 bases, leaving 8 bases between the germline ends. CDR1 is SEHNR and CDR2 is FQNEAQ in the germline V gene (reference sequence). The CDR3 sequence is 12 residues long. CDR3 protein: CASSPWSYEQYF. CDR3 bases: TGTGCCAGCAGCCCCTGGAGCTACGAGCAGTACTTC.

The V call is TRBV6-5, the J call TRBJ1-1, with a tentative D call TRBD1 (5 bases). Trimming cost V 7 bases and J 1 base, with 13 bases left between them. This CDR3 contains 14 residues. Looked up from germline, CDR1 is MNHEY and CDR2 is SVGAGI. The CDR3 loop is CASTMGDWNTEAFF. The CDR3 DNA reads as TGTGCCAGCACCATGGGGGACTGGAACACTGAAGCTTTCTTT.